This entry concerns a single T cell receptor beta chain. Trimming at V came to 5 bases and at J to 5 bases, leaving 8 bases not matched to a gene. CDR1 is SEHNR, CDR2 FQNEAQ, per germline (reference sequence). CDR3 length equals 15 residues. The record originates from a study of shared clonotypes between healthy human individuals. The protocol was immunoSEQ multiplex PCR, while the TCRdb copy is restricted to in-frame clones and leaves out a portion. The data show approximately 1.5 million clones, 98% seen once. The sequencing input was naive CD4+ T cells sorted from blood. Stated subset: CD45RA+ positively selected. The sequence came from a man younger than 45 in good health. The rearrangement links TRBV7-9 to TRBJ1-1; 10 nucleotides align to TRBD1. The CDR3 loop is CASSVTGQGSTEAFF. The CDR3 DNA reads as TGTGCCAGCAGCGTGACGGGACAGGGGTCTACTGAAGCTTTCTTT.